This entry concerns a single T cell receptor beta chain. Its target is unknown. The length of the CDR3 is 12 residues. Trimming removed 6 bases from V and 1 base from J, with 10 bases in between. Looked up from germline, CDR1 is SQVTM and CDR2 is ANQGSEA. The data stem from a study of CD8 T cells in ankylosing spondylitis. Findings of the study overall: Clones linked to disease were reported to show significant enrichment in matched ankylosing spondylitis synovial fluid.

Using quantitative 5'-RACE with molecular barcodes, the authors made TCR beta libraries. Using its own MiXCR run on the 5' RACE reads, TCRdb lists one record per CDR3 protein. Of a few hundred thousand distinct CDR3 sequences in the sample, under 20% were seen once. This chain connects TRBV29-1 to TRBJ2-7, with D perhaps matching TRBD1 (6 bases). This receptor was identified in a male donor with ankylosing spondylitis or in good health (not recorded which). Sequenced material: blood, either unsorted or a sorted T cell fraction (not recorded which). Written as DNA, the CDR3 is TGCAGCGTCGTGGACAGTTCCTACGAGCAGTACTTC. This gives the protein CSVVDSSYEQYF.